This T cell receptor (beta chain) was obtained from a study of T-cell reconstitution after alpha-beta-depleted transplantation in children. This clonotype was found once. The CDR3 covers 14 residues. Germline V CDR1 and CDR2: SGHRS, YFSETQ. V was clipped by 0 bases and J by 3 bases, with 10 bases between them. Using unique molecular identifiers, the investigators prepared the TCRbeta library. TCRdb re-called the PCR reads through MiXCR, storing one row per CDR3 protein. Of 500,000 to 750,000 distinct CDR3 sequences in the sample, over 25% are singletons; the top ten hold less than 40%. The sequences come from PBMCs, collected before TCRalphabeta/CD19-depleted stem cell transplant. This chain uses TRBV5-1 with TRBJ2-7, with D maybe TRBD2 (5 bases). The TCR sequence derives from a boy younger than two with Wiskott-Aldrich syndrome, due to receive a stem cell transplant. CDR3: CASSLGVSGYEQYF. The CDR3 DNA is TGCGCCAGCAGCTTGGGGGTCAGCGGCTACGAGCAGTACTTC.